This T cell receptor beta chain comes out of a study of beta chain features in type 1 diabetes. The study, taken as a whole, reports: Equally in patients and controls, PCR might preferentially amplify shorter templates. The naive, central memory and Treg TCRB repertoires looked more alike in patients than they did in healthy donors. All four CD4+ subsets of Type 1 diabetes patients contained TCRB CDR3s that were moderately but significantly shorter.

The isolated RNA, all of it, was reverse transcribed, so expressed TCRB transcripts were what got sequenced. Produced via immunoSEQ multiplex PCR; TCRdb's table is partial and in-frame only. The sample carries under 250,000 clones, approximately 15% recorded once. There are 18 residues in the CDR3. The V and J ends lost 4 bases and 5 bases, in that order; junction bases with no gene match: 15. CDR1 is MNHEY, CDR2 SMNVEV, per germline (reference sequence). About this clone itself: The antigen is not known.

V usage is TRBV27 and J usage is TRBJ2-1, with 9 nucleotides matching TRBD1. Sequences were obtained from naive CD4+ T cells from blood. The sequence was collected from a man aged 30 to 45 with type 1 diabetes. CDR3 amino acids: CASSWGTGSNSVDNEQFF. CDR3 in DNA: TGTGCCAGCAGTTGGGGGACAGGGTCTAATTCGGTGGACAATGAGCAGTTCTTC.